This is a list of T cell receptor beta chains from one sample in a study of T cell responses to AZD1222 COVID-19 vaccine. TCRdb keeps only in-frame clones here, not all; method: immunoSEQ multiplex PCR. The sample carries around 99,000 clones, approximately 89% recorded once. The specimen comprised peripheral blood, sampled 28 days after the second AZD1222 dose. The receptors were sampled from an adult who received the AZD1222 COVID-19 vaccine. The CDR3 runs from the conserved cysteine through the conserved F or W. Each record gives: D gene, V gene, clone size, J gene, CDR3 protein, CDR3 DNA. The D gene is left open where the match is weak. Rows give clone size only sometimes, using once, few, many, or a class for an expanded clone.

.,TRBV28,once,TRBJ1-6,CASSLSGRPLHF,TGTGCCAGCAGTTTATCGGGCCGGCCCCTCCACTTT
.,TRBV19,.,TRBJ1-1,CASRLYGANTEAFF,TGTGCCAGTCGGCTGTACGGGGCTAACACTGAAGCTTTCTTT
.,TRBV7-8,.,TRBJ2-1,CASSLYPLYNEQFF,TGTGCCAGCAGCTTATACCCACTCTACAATGAGCAGTTCTTC
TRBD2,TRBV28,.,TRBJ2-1,CASITSGRANEQFF,TGTGCCAGTATTACTAGCGGGAGGGCCAATGAGCAGTTCTTC
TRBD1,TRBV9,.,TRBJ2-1,CASSVVGGAYNEQFF,TGTGCCAGCAGCGTAGTAGGGGGCGCCTACAATGAGCAGTTCTTC
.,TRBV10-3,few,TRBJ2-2,CAISWNSITGELFF,TGTGCCATCAGTTGGAATAGTATTACCGGGGAGCTGTTTTTT
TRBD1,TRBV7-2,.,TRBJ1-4,CASSLRQGNEKLFF,TGTGCCAGCAGCTTACGACAGGGGAATGAAAAACTGTTTTTT
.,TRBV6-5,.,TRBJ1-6,CASTPGGRESPLHF,TGTGCCAGCACCCCGGGGGGAAGGGAATCACCCCTCCACTTT
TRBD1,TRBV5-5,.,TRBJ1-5,CASSPGTGDVQPQHF,TGTGCCAGCAGCCCCGGGACAGGGGACGTCCAGCCCCAGCATTTT
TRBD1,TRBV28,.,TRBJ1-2,CASSSGGAGGYTF,TGTGCCAGCAGTTCAGGGGGCGCTGGGGGCTACACCTTC
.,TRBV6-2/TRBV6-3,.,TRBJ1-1,CASNPGGRQTEAFF,TGTGCCAGCAACCCCGGGGGTCGGCAAACTGAAGCTTTCTTT
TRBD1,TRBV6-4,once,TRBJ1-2,CASSLGTGGNYGYTF,TGTGCCAGCAGTTTGGGGACAGGGGGAAACTATGGCTACACCTTC
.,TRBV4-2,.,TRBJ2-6,CASSPGAIVSGANVLTF,TGTGCCAGCAGCCCAGGGGCTATAGTCTCTGGGGCCAACGTCCTGACTTTC
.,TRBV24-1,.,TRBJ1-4,CATSEKNNEKLFF,TGTGCCACCAGTGAGAAGAATAATGAAAAACTGTTTTTT
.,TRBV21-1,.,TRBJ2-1,CASSKRPSGSQFF,TGTGCCAGCAGCAAAAGGCCTAGCGGGTCGCAGTTCTTC
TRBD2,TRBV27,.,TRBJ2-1,CASSLRPSGGLYNEQFF,TGTGCCAGCAGTTTACGCCCTAGCGGGGGCTTGTACAATGAGCAGTTCTTC
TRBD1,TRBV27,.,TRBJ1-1,CASSPEHGTAEAFF,TGTGCCAGCAGTCCCGAACACGGGACAGCTGAAGCTTTCTTT
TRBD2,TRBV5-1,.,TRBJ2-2,CASSPVAGENTGELFF,TGCGCCAGCAGCCCCGTAGCGGGAGAAAACACCGGGGAGCTGTTTTTT
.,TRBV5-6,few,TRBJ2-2,CASSLVQGPWGNTGELFF,TGTGCCAGCAGCTTGGTTCAGGGCCCATGGGGGAACACCGGGGAGCTGTTTTTT
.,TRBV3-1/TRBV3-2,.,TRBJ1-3,CASRGAGNTIYF,TGTGCCAGCAGGGGAGCTGGAAACACCATATATTTT
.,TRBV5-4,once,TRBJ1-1,CASSLRLGGGTEAFF,TGTGCCAGCAGCTTGCGGCTGGGGGGGGGAACTGAAGCTTTCTTT
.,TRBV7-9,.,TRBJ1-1,CASSRENTEAFF,TGTGCCAGCAGTAGAGAGAACACTGAAGCTTTCTTT
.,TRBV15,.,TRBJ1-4,CATSPGGVDNEKLFF,TGTGCCACCAGCCCCGGGGGGGTGGATAATGAAAAACTGTTTTTT
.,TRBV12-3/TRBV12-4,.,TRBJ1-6,CASRGSYNSPLHF,TGTGCCAGCCGTGGCTCCTATAATTCACCCCTCCACTTT
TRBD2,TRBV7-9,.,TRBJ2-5,CASSLGGSGSPWETQYF,TGTGCCAGCAGCTTGGGTGGTAGCGGGAGCCCATGGGAGACCCAGTACTTC
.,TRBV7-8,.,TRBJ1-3,CASSFHKSGNTIYF,TGTGCCAGCAGCTTTCACAAATCCGGAAACACCATATATTTT
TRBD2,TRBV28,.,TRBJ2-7,CASSPVAGGSYEQYF,TGTGCCAGCAGTCCCGTAGCGGGAGGAAGCTACGAGCAGTACTTC
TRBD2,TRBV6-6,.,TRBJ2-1,CASSSKAGGYNEQFF,TGTGCCAGCAGTTCGAAAGCGGGAGGGTACAATGAGCAGTTCTTC
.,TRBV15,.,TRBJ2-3,CATSRDPLSTDTQYF,TGTGCCACCAGCAGAGATCCCCTTTCCACAGATACGCAGTATTTT
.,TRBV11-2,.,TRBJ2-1,CASSLDGTPYNEQFF,TGTGCCAGCAGCTTAGACGGGACCCCCTACAATGAGCAGTTCTTC
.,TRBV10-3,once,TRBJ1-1,CAISDTIRGLSEAFF,TGTGCCATCAGTGACACGATCAGGGGTTTGAGCGAAGCTTTCTTT
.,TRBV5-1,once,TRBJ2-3,CASSLGGTDTQYF,TGCGCCAGCAGCTTGGGGGGCACAGATACGCAGTATTTT
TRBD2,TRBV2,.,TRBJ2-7,CASSLTTSGSSYEQYF,TGTGCCAGCAGTCTCACAACTAGCGGGAGTTCCTACGAGCAGTACTTC
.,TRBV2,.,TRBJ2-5,CASSEARGGGRETQYF,TGTGCCAGCAGTGAGGCCCGGGGAGGGGGCAGGGAGACCCAGTACTTC
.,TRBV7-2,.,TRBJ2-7,CASSLVGGPYEQYF,TGTGCCAGCAGCTTAGTGGGAGGCCCCTACGAGCAGTACTTC
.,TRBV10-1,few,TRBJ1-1,CASSLFREARNTEAFF,TGCGCCAGCAGTTTATTCAGGGAAGCGAGGAACACTGAAGCTTTCTTT
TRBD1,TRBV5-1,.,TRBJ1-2,CASSLEGQLNGYTF,TGCGCCAGCAGCTTGGAGGGACAGCTTAATGGCTACACCTTC
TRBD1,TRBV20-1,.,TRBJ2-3,CSAIDRGFTDTQYF,TGCAGTGCTATTGACAGGGGGTTTACAGATACGCAGTATTTT
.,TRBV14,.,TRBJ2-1,CASSQGGGGHEQFF,TGTGCCAGCAGCCAAGGAGGGGGAGGGCATGAGCAGTTCTTC
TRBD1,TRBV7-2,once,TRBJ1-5,CASSEGQGMGNQPQHF,TGTGCCAGCAGCGAGGGACAGGGGATGGGCAATCAGCCCCAGCATTTT
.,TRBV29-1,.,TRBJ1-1,CSVESRLNTEAFF,TGCAGCGTTGAATCCCGGTTGAACACTGAAGCTTTCTTT
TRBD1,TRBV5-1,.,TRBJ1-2,CASSPEGTVDGYTF,TGCGCCAGCAGCCCGGAAGGGACAGTCGATGGCTACACCTTC
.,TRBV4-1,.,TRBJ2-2,CASSQAQGNGELFF,TGCGCCAGCAGCCAAGCACAGGGAAACGGGGAGCTGTTTTTT
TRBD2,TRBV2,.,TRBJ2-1,CASSDGTSGYNEQFF,TGTGCCAGCAGCGATGGGACTAGCGGTTACAATGAGCAGTTCTTC
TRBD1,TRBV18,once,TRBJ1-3,CASSPRDRAGSGNTIYF,TGTGCCAGCTCACCACGGGACAGAGCCGGCTCTGGAAACACCATATATTTT
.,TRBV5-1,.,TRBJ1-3,CASSLAENSGNTIYF,TGCGCCAGCAGCTTGGCAGAGAACTCTGGAAACACCATATATTTT
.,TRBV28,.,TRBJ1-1,CASSRHQVLTEAFF,TGTGCCAGCAGTCGCCACCAGGTTCTGACTGAAGCTTTCTTT
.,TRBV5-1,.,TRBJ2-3,CASSLAGAETDTQYF,TGCGCCAGCAGCTTGGCGGGAGCTGAGACAGATACGCAGTATTTT
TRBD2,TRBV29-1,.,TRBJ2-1,CSAPQETSAYNEQFF,TGCAGCGCCCCCCAGGAGACTAGCGCGTACAATGAGCAGTTCTTC
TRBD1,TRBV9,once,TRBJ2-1,CASSDAVGTGIYNEQFF,TGTGCCAGCAGCGACGCCGTGGGGACAGGCATTTACAATGAGCAGTTCTTC
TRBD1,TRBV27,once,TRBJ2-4,CASSSLGTGLNIQYF,TGTGCCAGCAGTTCCCTAGGGACAGGGTTAAACATTCAGTACTTC
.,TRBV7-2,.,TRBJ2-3,CASSQEPDTQYF,TGTGCCAGCAGCCAGGAGCCAGATACGCAGTATTTT
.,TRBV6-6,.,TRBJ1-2,CASSYSSVGYTF,TGTGCCAGCAGTTACTCGAGTGTCGGCTACACCTTC
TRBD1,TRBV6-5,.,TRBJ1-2,CASSRTGGYGYTF,TGTGCCAGCAGTCGGACAGGGGGCTATGGCTACACCTTC
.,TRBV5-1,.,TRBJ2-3,CASSLEDPTDTQYF,TGCGCCAGCAGCCTAGAGGACCCCACAGATACGCAGTATTTT
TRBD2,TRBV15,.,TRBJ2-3,CATRPRGSGTRDTQYF,TGTGCCACCAGACCTCGGGGTAGCGGGACAAGAGATACGCAGTATTTT
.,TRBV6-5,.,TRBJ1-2,CASSYSHSYGYTF,TGTGCCAGCAGTTACTCCCACTCTTATGGCTACACCTTC